The entry that follows covers one TCR beta chain sequence. The data originate from a study of shared clonotypes between healthy human individuals. Clones were sequenced by immunoSEQ multiplex PCR, and TCRdb holds only the in-frame ones, with some missing. The sample lists about 800,000 clones, 90% to 97% seen once, with less than 0.25% in the top ten. Trimming cost V 4 bases and J 6 bases, with 12 bases left between them. CDR1 GTSNPN and CDR2 SVGIG come from the germline V gene (reference sequence). The CDR3 is 13 amino acids. CD45RO-negative, CCR7-positively selected cells formed the naive CD8 fraction, excluding terminally differentiated effector memory CD45RA+ cells.

The chain links TRBV30 to TRBJ2-2, with D unresolved. This clonotype was obtained from a man aged 30 to 39 in good health. The sample consisted of naive CD8+ T cells sorted from blood. CDR3 nucleotide sequence: TGTGCCTGGATCTGCCCAACCCCCGGGGAGCTGTTTTTT. It yields the protein CAWICPTPGELFF.